These 21 T cell receptor beta chains came from one sample sequenced in a study of blood T cell repertoires in COVID-19. The repertoire was sequenced with immunoSEQ multiplex PCR; TCRdb's copy has only in-frame clones and lacks some. Of approximately 350,000 clones listed, about 87% are singletons. Sequenced sample: peripheral blood. The receptors stem from a woman aged 50 to 65 with COVID-19, enrolled during active disease.

This rearrangement joins TRBV24-1 to TRBJ2-1; TRBD1 matches 9 bases. J lost 7 bases, V lost 1 base, and 7 bases had no gene match. Germline values: CDR1 KGHDR, CDR2 SFDVKD. This CDR3 region has 16 residues. CDR3 DNA: TGTGCCACCAGTGATTTACAGGGGGCCGGTATGAATGAGCAGTTCTTC. It yields the protein CATSDLQGAGMNEQFF.

The gene calls are TRBV4-3 and TRBJ1-2; tentatively, D is TRBD1 (6 bases). The CDR3 runs to 15 residues. Germline CDR1 is LGHNA and CDR2 is YSLEER. V was clipped by 4 bases and J by 3 bases, with 15 bases between them. The CDR3 sequence is CASSPTRGGHYGYTF. The CDR3 nucleotides read TGCGCCAGCAGCCCAACTCGGGGGGGCCACTATGGCTACACCTTC.

This clone was found once. The CDR3 nucleotides are TGTGCCAGCAGTCGAACCGGGACAGGGGTTTACGAGCAGTACTTC. Translated: CASSRTGTGVYEQYF. The genes are TRBV5-5 and TRBJ2-7; 10 positions agree with TRBD1. CDR3 length equals 15 residues. The V gene's germline CDR1 is SGHKS and CDR2 YYEKEE (reference sequence). Trimming took 5 bases from V and 4 from J; bases not matched to a gene: 9.

This clone was counted a single time. This chain joins TRBV4-3 and TRBJ1-2; maybe TRBD1 (6 bases). CDR3 size: 18 residues. Trimming removed 1 base from V and 8 bases from J, with 26 bases in between. Germline lookup yields CDR1 LGHNA and CDR2 YSLEER. Here the CDR3 DNA reads TGCGCCAGCAGCCAAGCCCAACTCAGGGGCTCCCGTGGTGGGGGCTACACCTTC. It translates to CASSQAQLRGSRGGGYTF.

This clone was counted once. CDR3 nucleotide sequence: TGTGCCAGCAGGGGGCCGGTCCTCATAGTCTTTAATGAAAAACTGTTTTTT. This gives the protein CASRGPVLIVFNEKLFF. The rearrangement links TRBV7-4 to TRBJ1-4; possible D gene TRBD1, 5 bases. CDR1 is SGHVT and CDR2 is SQSDAQ in the germline V gene. The CDR3 is 17 residues long. Trimming took off 6 bases at V and 4 bases at J, with 21 bases between the two ends.

The chain has TRBV7-9 and TRBJ1-2; 10 bases fit TRBD1. J was trimmed by 0 bases and V by 5 bases; bases with no gene match: 3. The CDR3 covers 15 residues. Germline V gene data show CDR1 as SEHNR and CDR2 as FQNEAQ (reference sequence). The CDR3 coding sequence is TGTGCCAGCAGCCTTGGACAGGGGGCTAACTATGGCTACACCTTC. It translates to CASSLGQGANYGYTF.

The V call is TRBV7-2, the J call TRBJ2-1; D is possibly TRBD2 (5 bases). Germline loops: CDR1 SGHTA, CDR2 FQGNSA. The CDR3 contains 15 residues. V dropped 2 bases and J dropped 6 bases, with 14 bases sitting between them. The CDR3 spells CASSLPPPSSNEQFF. The CDR3 DNA reads as TGTGCCAGCAGCTTACCCCCCCCTAGCAGCAATGAGCAGTTCTTC.

The chain has TRBV11-3 and TRBJ1-2; D is possibly TRBD1 (5 bases). Trimming cost V 1 base and J 3 bases, with 24 bases left between them. The germline V gene encodes CDR1 SGHNT and CDR2 YENEEA. The CDR3 covers 19 residues. The CDR3 sequence: CASSLAFPGPPPAHYGYTF. The CDR3 DNA is TGTGCCAGCAGCTTAGCTTTCCCAGGGCCGCCCCCGGCCCACTATGGCTACACCTTC. Together with reference TRBV11-3 and TRBJ1-2, the CDR3 gives the full variable domain: EAGVVQSPRYKIIEKKQPVAFWCNPISGHNTLYWYLQNLGQGPELLIRYENEEAVDDSQLPKDRFSAERLKGVDSTLKIQPAELGDSAVYLCASSLAFPGPPPAHYGYTFGSGTRLTVV.

The chain employs TRBV30 and TRBJ2-7; maybe TRBD2 (5 bases). V lost 2 bases and J lost 2, with 13 bases in between. Germline CDR1 and CDR2: GTSNPN and SVGIG (reference sequence). This CDR3 is built from 14 residues. The CDR3 nucleotides read TGTGCCTGGAGTTTTAAGCGGACCACCTACGAGCAGTACTTC. It yields the protein CAWSFKRTTYEQYF. The entire variable domain, with the rest obtained from reference TRBV30 and TRBJ2-7, is as follows: SQTIHQWPATLVQPVGSPLSLECTVEGTSNPNLYWYRQAAGRGLQLLFYSVGIGQISSEVPQNLSASRPQDRQFILSSKKLLLSDSGFYLCAWSFKRTTYEQYFGPGTRLTVT.

This clone appeared a few times. The rearrangement joins TRBV30 to TRBJ1-1; TRBD1 matches 9 bases. V gave up 1 base and J gave up 3 bases; unmatched junction bases: 6. The CDR3 runs 15 residues. Germline V CDR1 and CDR2: GTSNPN, SVGIG (reference sequence). The CDR3 DNA is TGTGCCTGGAGTGCCTGGGACAGGGATTACACTGAAGCTTTCTTT. This sequence encodes CAWSAWDRDYTEAFF.

This chain uses TRBV30 with TRBJ1-4, with 8 bases matching TRBD1. The CDR3 has 14 amino acids. CDR1 and CDR2 (germline): GTSNPN, SVGIG (reference sequence). Trimming cost V 4 bases and J 7 bases; bases outside gene matches: 8. The CDR3 loop reads CAWTPDRAGEKLFF. As DNA, the CDR3 is TGTGCCTGGACCCCGGACAGGGCTGGTGAAAAACTGTTTTTT.

The chain combines TRBV9 with TRBJ2-1; the match to TRBD1 covers 11 bases. The CDR3 covers 15 residues. J lost 10 bases, V lost 4 bases, and 10 bases had no gene match. Germline loops: CDR1 SGDLS, CDR2 YYNGEE. CDR3 bases: TGTGCCAGCAGCCCCCGGGGACAGGGGGACGGCGAGCAGTTCTTC. Amino acids: CASSPRGQGDGEQFF.

The V gene is TRBV30, the J gene TRBJ1-2, with D possibly matching TRBD1 (6 bases). This CDR3 region has 14 residues. Trimming shortened V by 3 bases and J by 3 bases, and 14 bases separated the two germline ends. Germline V gene lookup returns CDR1 GTSNPN and CDR2 SVGIG (reference sequence). CDR3: CAWRKQGLHYGYTF. The CDR3 DNA sequence: TGTGCCTGGAGGAAACAGGGCCTTCACTATGGCTACACCTTC.

This rearrangement joins TRBV9 to TRBJ1-3, with D perhaps TRBD1 (6 bases). The CDR3 sequence is 15 residues long. The germline V and J ends were trimmed by 4 bases and 0 bases, with 11 bases remaining between them. CDR1 is SGDLS and CDR2 is YYNGEE in the germline V gene. The CDR3 protein is CASSFSRGSGNTIYF. CDR3 sequence (DNA): TGTGCCAGCAGCTTTAGCAGGGGCTCTGGAAACACCATATATTTT.

The chain is built from TRBV28 and TRBJ2-7; a weak D match, TRBD1 (5 bases). Germline CDR1 is MDHEN and CDR2 is SYDVKM. V lost 6 bases, J lost 2 bases, and 8 bases lay in between. CDR3 length equals 12 residues. CDR3 coding DNA: TGTGCCAGCAGGCAGGGTCCCTACGAGCAGTACTTC. Translated: CASRQGPYEQYF.

This clone was counted a few times. The chain has TRBV5-3 and TRBJ2-2; tentative D call: TRBD1 (5 bases). TRBV5-3 is an open reading frame, and its role is uncertain. This CDR3 region has 15 residues. Trimming left V 1 base short and J 2 bases short, with 9 bases between. Written as DNA, the CDR3 is TGTGCCAGAAGCTTGAGAACAGGTAACACCGGGGAGCTGTTTTTT. Residues: CARSLRTGNTGELFF.

The V gene is TRBV4-2, the J gene TRBJ2-3, with 10 positions matching TRBD2. This CDR3 has 17 residues. The trim removed 0 bases at V and 6 bases at J, leaving 9 bases unmatched. Germline V gives CDR1 LGHNA, CDR2 YNFKEQ. The CDR3 coding sequence is TGTGCCAGCAGCCAAGATAAAGCGGGAGGGCCTGGCGATACGCAGTATTTT. Translated, it gives CASSQDKAGGPGDTQYF.

The chain links TRBV10-3 to TRBJ2-7, with TRBD2 matching 9 bases. This CDR3 region has 14 residues. From germline, CDR1 is ENHRY and CDR2 SYGVKD. Unmatched junction bases numbered 3, after V lost 3 bases and J lost 3 bases. The CDR3 DNA sequence: TGTGCCATCAGTGAACGAGCGGGAGGCTACGAGCAGTACTTC. Its protein product is CAISERAGGYEQYF.

The chain recombines TRBV6-6 with TRBJ1-6, with D hard to call. The germline V and J ends were trimmed by 6 bases and 6 bases, with 6 bases remaining between them. From germline, CDR1 is MNHNY and CDR2 SVGAGI (reference sequence). This CDR3 comprises 12 residues. The CDR3 nucleotides are TGTGCCAGCAGCTTCCTTAATTCACCCCTCCACTTT. Its translation: CASSFLNSPLHF.

This chain joins TRBV6-2 or TRBV6-3 and TRBJ2-4; D may be TRBD1 (6 bases). CDR3 length: 15 residues. Germline V gives CDR1 MNHEY, CDR2 SVGEGT. The V gene lost 6 bases and the J gene lost 1 base, with 13 bases spanning the gap. The CDR3 reads CASSPTTGAKNIQYF. The CDR3 DNA follows: TGTGCCAGCAGCCCTACAACAGGGGCCAAAAACATTCAGTACTTC.

The chain combines TRBV5-1 with TRBJ1-2; 7 positions agree with TRBD1. This CDR3 has 15 amino acids. The junction had 9 bases not matched to a gene; V was cut back by 3 bases and J by 4 bases. From germline, CDR1 is SGHRS and CDR2 YFSETQ. CDR3 sequence (DNA): TGCGCCAGCAGCTACCGGGACAGTATCCTCTATGGCTACACCTTC. As protein: CASSYRDSILYGYTF.